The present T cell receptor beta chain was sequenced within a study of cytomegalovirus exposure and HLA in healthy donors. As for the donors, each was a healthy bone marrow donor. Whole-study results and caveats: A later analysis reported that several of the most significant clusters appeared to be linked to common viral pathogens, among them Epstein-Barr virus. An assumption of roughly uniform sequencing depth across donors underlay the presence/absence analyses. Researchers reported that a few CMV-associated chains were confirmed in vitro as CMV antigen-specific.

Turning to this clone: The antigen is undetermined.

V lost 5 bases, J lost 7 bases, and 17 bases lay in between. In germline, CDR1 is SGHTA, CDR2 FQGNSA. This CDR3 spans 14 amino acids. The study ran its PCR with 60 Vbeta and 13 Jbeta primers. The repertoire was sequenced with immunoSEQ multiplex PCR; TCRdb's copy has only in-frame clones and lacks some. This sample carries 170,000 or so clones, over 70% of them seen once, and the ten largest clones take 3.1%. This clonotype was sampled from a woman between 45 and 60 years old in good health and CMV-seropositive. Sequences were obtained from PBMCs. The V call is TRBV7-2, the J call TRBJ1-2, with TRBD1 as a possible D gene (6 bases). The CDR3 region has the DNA TGTGCCAGCAGCCTAGGTGCAGGGGCTATTGGCTACACCTTC. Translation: CASSLGAGAIGYTF.